This TCR beta chain was sequenced during a study of cytomegalovirus exposure and HLA in healthy donors (TCRdb year 2017). General notes on the study: In an earlier analysis of 587 of the donors, under 300 Gb of sequence data and 90 million to 120 million unique TCR beta sequences from about 180 million T cells were reported. In an earlier analysis of 500 to 650 of the donors, high-throughput TCR beta sequencing was used to judge whether each TCR beta V gene segment behaved as functional or pseudogenic. The study used immunosequencing to profile the T cell repertoires of hundreds of subjects and linked those repertoires to cytomegalovirus serostatus. Donor age, sex, ethnicity and CMV serostatus were compiled alongside the repertoire data. An early release covering 550 to 650 HLA-typed donors comprised 250 to 350 gigabases of sequencing data and around 80 million unique TCR sequences. HLA typing included class I and class II loci at four-digit resolution. A later genetic analysis used genome-wide SNP genotypes for about 65% of the roughly 700 donors, treating that subset as a discovery cohort. Roughly five DR-DQ haplotypes were handled as single units for association and clustering because linkage in the cohort was strong. Of the roughly 390 genotyped donors, approximately 83% fell in the genetic ancestry cluster associated with self-reported Caucasian donors. The number of typed donors differed by locus: about 620-640 for A, B, C, DRB1 and DQB1; 500 to 550 for DQA1; roughly 600 for DPA1; and around 450 for DPB1. The study was designed to test whether signatures of past pathogen exposure could be identified by cataloging public T cell receptors. Among about 360 genotyped donors of the cohort, an average of around 240,000 unique TCR beta nucleotide sequences were sequenced per donor, around 18% of them non-productive. To predict cytomegalovirus infection status, the study brought together high-throughput TCR immunosequencing, statistical association of individual TCRs with disease status, and machine learning. To study patterns of TCR occurrence, a later analysis re-analyzed previously published TCR beta repertoires from 666 donors and added high-resolution HLA genotyping. In addition to the first cohort of hundreds of subjects, a separate validation cohort of approximately 120 different subjects was used. The later analysis used no new phenotypic data to find candidate immune exposures, relying instead on TCR beta sequences and their occurrence across donors. All discovery cohort repertoires had been generated using a single sequencing platform. What the work shows at the level of the full study, not this receptor alone: Linkage disequilibrium might explain the correlated functional status among segregating V segments, but an unknown experimental factor could not be excluded. Around 16 rarely observed V segments, including chromosome 9 orphons, were excluded from the earlier analysis of several hundred of the donors because counts were too low. A later analysis associated about 17,000 TCR beta sequences with specific HLA alleles at a false discovery rate of 0.05. In a later analysis, several top co-occurrence clusters were reported to appear linked to parvovirus B19, influenza, CMV and Epstein-Barr virus. It was suggested by the authors that the approach could potentially be generalized to other disease states and immunological phenotypes. In vitro tests confirmed that a few of the cytomegalovirus-associated TCR beta chains recognize cytomegalovirus antigens. Cytomegalovirus status was reported to be diagnosed by the classifier with high specificity and sensitivity in both the original and validation cohorts. A group of highly shared sequence variants was considered likely to be a technical artifact of the sequencing pipeline. While some public TCRs were present in many individuals, most TCR sequences turned up only very rarely across donors. Only TCR beta chains were sequenced in this cohort, and the absence of alpha or paired-chain data limited detectable features. Because some donors lacked HLA typing at each locus, the association tests relied only on the typed subset. CMV serostatus was the only immune exposure information available for the cohort. Presence/absence analyses assumed roughly uniform sequencing depth across donors, an assumption that may not hold. According to a later analysis, TCR association rates differed among HLA loci, with DRB1 alleles showing the most associated TCRs and HLA-C alleles showing the fewest. According to a later genetic analysis, donors in an Asian-associated ancestry cluster had fewer N-insertions in productive TCRs than the roughly 700-donor mean. Compared with equally common non-associated chains, HLA-associated TCR beta chains in a later analysis were more clonally expanded and had lower generation probabilities. A further reported finding was that TCR beta sequences accurately predicted the HLA-A and HLA-B alleles for most subjects in the first cohort. An earlier analysis of 450 to 750 of the donors showed that most TCR beta V segments appeared in productive rearrangements either about 87% or about 30% of the time, which broadly matched IMGT annotations. Assigning TCR associations to individual alleles was difficult when HLA alleles, especially DR and DQ, strongly co-occurred. According to a later analysis, most CMV-associated TCR beta chains appeared to be HLA-restricted, and the HLA associations seemed to be driven largely by CMV exposure. V-gene and J-gene trimming of TCR beta chains was associated with a missense DCLRE1C variant in a later genetic analysis, and the association was replicated in an independent cohort. The study listed 150 to 200 TCR beta chains as associated with cytomegalovirus.

The cohort was made up of approximately 700 healthy bone marrow donors. Cohort members were all nominally healthy when sampled, although unrecorded immune exposures were likely present. The donor tested CMV seronegative and was one of the 352 seronegative cohort members. Each donor provided a peripheral blood sample, and peripheral blood mononuclear cells were used for TCR beta sequencing. The Qiagen DNeasy Blood Extraction Kit was used to extract genomic DNA from the blood cell samples. Libraries were made using the immunoSEQ multiplex PCR assay. For the multiplex PCR, a mixture combining 60 forward primers for TCR Vbeta segments and 13 reverse primers for TCR Jbeta segments was used. A multiplex PCR assay on genomic DNA amplified the CDR3 region of rearranged TCR beta genes. The amplified TCR beta libraries were sequenced on the Illumina HiSeq System as 87-base-pair reads. Per the authors' processing: A later analysis counted approximately 84 million unique TCR beta chains across the roughly 700 repertoires, and some 12 million of these chains were shared by at least two donors. Raw reads were error-corrected and collapsed into unique sequences by a nearest-neighbor algorithm in which closely related sequences were merged to remove PCR and sequencing errors. To assign V, D and J gene segments, CDR3 sequences were aligned to IMGT reference sequences. Each retained sequence needed at least a six-nucleotide match to both a V gene segment and a J gene segment. Rearrangements were classified as productive when the CDR3 lacked stop codons and remained in frame with V and J, and all other rearrangements were classified as non-productive. Following IMGT convention, CDR3 was defined as the stretch from the second conserved V-encoded cysteine to the conserved J-encoded phenylalanine. The earlier analysis of about 590 of the donors excluded sequences that lacked an unambiguous match to a single V gene segment. An earlier analysis of 450 to 650 of the donors called V segments functional above 56.7% productive rearrangements and segregating when the between-donor standard deviation exceeded 5%. A statistical classification framework was built to diagnose cytomegalovirus status from the catalog of TCR beta chain sequences. In a later analysis, TCR nucleotide sequences were compared against IMGT/GENE-DB human TR gene sequences so that V and J genes could be assigned. The TCRdist pipeline was used in a later analysis to assign CDR3 sequences and most-parsimonious VDJ recombination scenarios. A later analysis defined each TCR beta chain by its CDR3 amino acid sequence plus V-gene family, and excluded reads lacking a unique V-gene family. A later analysis removed roughly 590 highly shared, low-generation-probability nucleotide sequences to deal with suspected cross-contamination and a sequencing artifact. A later analysis calculated a clonal expansion index for each public chain from normalized within-repertoire ranks of inferred template counts. In a later analysis, generation probabilities were computed with a VDJ recombination model fitted to out-of-frame rearrangements, and the resulting probabilities were checked against IGoR. In a later analysis, TCR-TCR, TCR-HLA and TCR-CMV co-occurrence was scored with hypergeometric tests, and a repertoire-size bias correction was applied to TCR pairs. A later analysis estimated false discovery rates by permuting HLA or CMV assignments 20 times. In a later analysis, co-occurring TCRs were grouped using DBSCAN, with TCRdist sequence similarity added in when clustering inside HLA-allele-positive subsets. Repertoires with fewer than 30,000 or more than 120,000 public chains, plus five repertoires with anomalous nucleotide sharing, were excluded from co-occurrence clustering. TCRdb obtained this table from immuneACCESS and retained in-frame rearrangements with V and J assigned. These tables miss some clones; where compared with another copy, unresolved V genes account for less than half of the shortfall, and the remainder is unexplained. The V and J calls and clone size come from that table; D and trimming were worked out from the DNA. For this sample the table gives a few hundred thousand clones, of which around 80% were detected only once. The ten largest clones add up to 15% to 19% of the sample.

Concerning this clone itself: It lacks a known antigen. Base qualities were left out, and no much larger clone turns up one base away.

This TCR was sampled from a man in his forties in good health and CMV-seronegative. Sequencing was carried out using PBMCs.

This receptor has the CDR3 CASSPHWGSSYNEQFF. In nucleotide form, the sequence is TGTGCCAGCAGCCCCCATTGGGGCAGCTCCTACAATGAGCAGTTCTTC. The V and J segments used are TRBV14 and TRBJ2-1; the D gene is perhaps TRBD1, from 5 matching bases. The CDR3 spans 16 residues, from the cysteine through the phenylalanine. The only DNA kept is the CDR3, 48 bases in frame from the first base. CDR1 is given as SGHDN and CDR2 as FVKESK, both from the germline V gene. V loses 4 bases of germline sequence and J loses 0 bases, and the interval between the two ends is 13 bases.